Shown below are 30 T cell receptor beta chains from a single sample sequenced in a study of beta chain features in type 1 diabetes. The whole isolated RNA underwent reverse transcription, so sequencing captured expressed TCRB transcripts. TCRdb keeps only in-frame clones here, not all; method: immunoSEQ multiplex PCR. The sample consists of 860,000 or so clones, roughly a sixth of them appearing once. The sample comprised naive CD4+ T cells from blood. These receptor sequences come from a woman aged 18-29 years in good health.

The chain joins TRBV28 to TRBJ1-1; 7 bases line up with TRBD1. Germline V gene sequence: CDR1 MDHEN, CDR2 SYDVKM. V lost 3 bases and J lost 2; bases outside the gene matches: 6. CDR3 length: 15 amino acids. Here the CDR3 reads CASSFLGQINTEAFF. The CDR3, as DNA: TGTGCCAGCAGTTTCCTGGGACAGATTAACACTGAAGCTTTCTTT. Supplemented by reference TRBV28 and TRBJ1-1, the full variable domain reads DVKVTQSSRYLVKRTGEKVFLECVQDMDHENMFWYRQDPGLGLRLIYFSYDVKMKEKGDIPEGYSVSREKKERFSLILESASTNQTSMYLCASSFLGQINTEAFFGQGTRLTVV.

This clone was recorded a few times. V is TRBV7-3 and J is TRBJ2-7, with 7 bases fitting TRBD1. The CDR3 has 14 residues. The ends lost 5 bases at V and 4 bases at J; junction bases unmatched: 8. Germline V gives CDR1 SGHTA, CDR2 FQGTGA. The CDR3 bases are TGTGCCAGCAGCCCCAGCCGGGACAGTTACGAGCAGTACTTC. This encodes CASSPSRDSYEQYF.

The chain combines TRBV29-1 with TRBJ1-2; no clear D gene. Germline CDR1 is SQVTM and CDR2 is ANQGSEA. V was cut by 6 bases and J by 1 base, with 18 bases left in between. The CDR3 extends over 15 amino acids. As DNA, the CDR3 is TGCAGCGTGGAAACAAGGGAGCCACGTAACTATGGCTACACCTTC. Its protein is CSVETREPRNYGYTF.

This clone was observed a few times. Other DNA sequences in this sample translate to the same CDR3. This sequence joins TRBV9 and TRBJ2-5; D uncertain. Germline values: CDR1 SGDLS, CDR2 YYNGEE. V was trimmed by 0 bases and J by 1 base, leaving 4 bases between them. This CDR3 has 13 amino acids. CDR3 DNA sequence: TGTGCCAGCAGCGTAGCGTCCCAAGAGACCCAGTACTTC. It is translated as CASSVASQETQYF.

Only a few counts were recorded for this clone. The chain couples TRBV11-2 to TRBJ1-1, with D hard to call. Trimming pared 10 bases from V and 0 bases from J, leaving 12 bases between. This CDR3 has 13 residues. Germline V gene data show CDR1 as SGHAT and CDR2 as FQNNGV. This chain's CDR3 is CATSGRLNTEAFF. Written as DNA, the CDR3 is TGTGCCACTAGCGGACGGTTGAACACTGAAGCTTTCTTT.

This clone was observed a handful of times. J is TRBJ2-1 and V is TRBV20-1; tentatively, D is TRBD1 (6 bases). CDR1 DFQATT and CDR2 SNEGSKA come from the germline V gene (reference sequence). The CDR3 consists of 11 residues. Trimming pared 6 bases from V and 8 bases from J, leaving 11 bases between. The CDR3 here is CSARTAHEQFF. The CDR3 nucleotides are TGCAGTGCCCGGACAGCACATGAGCAGTTCTTC.

V gene TRBV28 combines with J gene TRBJ1-2; D is uncertain. The length of the CDR3 is 15 residues. Trimming removed 3 bases from V and 0 bases from J, with 11 bases in between. CDR1 MDHEN and CDR2 SYDVKM come from the germline V gene. The CDR3 spells CASSLFSRANYGYTF. CDR3 nucleotide sequence: TGTGCCAGCAGTTTGTTTTCTCGCGCTAACTATGGCTACACCTTC.

The chain has TRBV11-1 and TRBJ2-3; the match to TRBD1 covers 8 bases. Per the germline V gene, CDR1 is SGHAT and CDR2 is FQDESV (reference sequence). The ends lost 2 bases at V and 3 bases at J; junction bases unmatched: 7. CDR3 length: 16 residues. This CDR3 reads CASSLKQGARTDTQYF. In DNA, the CDR3 is TGTGCCAGCAGCTTAAAGCAGGGGGCTCGTACAGATACGCAGTATTTT. Variable domain in full (rest from reference TRBV11-1 and TRBJ2-3): EAEVAQSPRYKITEKSQAVAFWCDPISGHATLYWYRQILGQGPELLVQFQDESVVDDSQLPKDRFSAERLKGVDSTLKIQPAELGDSAMYLCASSLKQGARTDTQYFGPGTRLTVL.

The chain links TRBV5-1 to TRBJ1-1; no clear D. The CDR3 is 14 amino acids. Germline-derived CDR1 and CDR2 are SGHRS and YFSETQ. The V gene lost 3 bases and the J gene lost 1 base, with 10 bases spanning the gap. The CDR3 loop reads CASSSTTQNTEAFF. CDR3 nucleotide sequence: TGCGCCAGCAGCTCCACAACTCAGAACACTGAAGCTTTCTTT.

The chain uses TRBV15 and TRBJ2-5, with 7 bases lining up with TRBD2. This CDR3 region has 16 residues. V lost 1 base and J lost 5; bases outside the gene matches: 10. Germline lookup yields CDR1 LNHNV and CDR2 YYDKDF (reference sequence). CDR3 coding DNA: TGTGCCACCAGCAGAGGACCCTCAGGGAGGGAGGAGACCCAGTACTTC. Its protein is CATSRGPSGREETQYF.

The V and J genes are TRBV6-1 and TRBJ1-2; no reliable D call. Trimming removed 2 bases from V and 0 bases from J, with 7 bases in between. The CDR3 sequence is 14 residues long. Germline CDR1 is MNHNS and CDR2 is SASEGT. CDR3 DNA sequence: TGTGCCAGCAGTGAAAGTGGGTCTAACTATGGCTACACCTTC. Translated: CASSESGSNYGYTF.

The chain has TRBV19 and TRBJ2-3; D perhaps matches TRBD1 (6 bases). With 4 bases removed from V and 14 bases from J, the gap between germline ends came to 13 bases. The CDR3 is 11 amino acids. Germline V CDR1 and CDR2: LNHDA, SQIVND (reference sequence). CDR3 nucleotide sequence: TGTGCCAGTAGTAGGGACACAGCCCTGTATTTT. Translated, it gives CASSRDTALYF.

This clone was counted only a few times. CDR3 protein: CAISARDIAGVVGYTF. CDR3 DNA: TGTGCCATCAGCGCCAGGGACATTGCAGGGGTAGTTGGCTACACCTTC. This sequence joins TRBV10-3 and TRBJ1-2, with D tentatively TRBD1 (6 bases). Germline V lookup: CDR1 ENHRY, CDR2 SYGVKD. Trimming pared 6 bases from V and 7 bases from J, leaving 24 bases between. This CDR3 spans 16 amino acids.

DNA for the CDR3: TGTGCCAGCACCTCAATCTTCGGGTTCGGGGAGCAGTACTTC. This gives the protein CASTSIFGFGEQYF. The chain joins TRBV11-2 to TRBJ2-7; no firm D call. V lost 7 bases and J lost 7, with 20 bases in between. Germline V lookup: CDR1 SGHAT, CDR2 FQNNGV. The CDR3 spans 14 residues.

This clone was seen more than once but under ten times. V usage is TRBV7-2 and J usage is TRBJ2-1; D is unclear. V was clipped by 5 bases and J by 0 bases, with 20 bases between them. Per germline, CDR1 SGHTA and CDR2 FQGNSA. The CDR3 extends over 18 amino acids. The DNA for the CDR3 is TGTGCCAGCAGCGCCCGGACGGTAACCTTACGCTCCTACAATGAGCAGTTCTTC. Translation: CASSARTVTLRSYNEQFF. Using reference TRBV7-2 and TRBJ2-1 for the parts outside the CDR3, the full variable domain is GAGVSQSPSNKVTEKGKDVELRCDPISGHTALYWYRQSLGQGLEFLIYFQGNSAPDKSGLPSDRFSAERTGGSVSTLTIQRTQQEDSAVYLCASSARTVTLRSYNEQFFGPGTRLTVL.

The chain carries TRBV5-4 and TRBJ2-7, with 10 positions matching TRBD2. Trimming removed 1 base from V and 5 bases from J; junction bases left unmatched: 6. Germline V CDR1 and CDR2: SGHNT, YYREEE (reference sequence). The CDR3 consists of 15 residues. CDR3: CASSLKAGGRDEQYF. The DNA for the CDR3 is TGTGCCAGCAGCTTGAAAGCGGGAGGGCGAGACGAGCAGTACTTC.

The chain carries TRBV15 and TRBJ2-2; no definite D call. CDR3 size: 13 residues. The germline gives CDR1 LNHNV, CDR2 YYDKDF (reference sequence). Trimming took 5 bases from V and 7 from J, leaving 11 bases between them. The CDR3 protein is CATSPARFGELFF. DNA of the CDR3: TGTGCCACCAGCCCCGCGCGCTTCGGGGAGCTGTTTTTT.

V usage is TRBV19 and J usage is TRBJ2-7; perhaps D is TRBD1 or TRBD2 (6 bases each). The CDR3 runs 13 residues. The germline V gene encodes CDR1 LNHDA and CDR2 SQIVND (reference sequence). Trimming took 6 bases from V and 3 from J, leaving 12 bases between them. The CDR3 spells CASSRLGGYEQYF. The CDR3 region has the DNA TGTGCCAGTAGCAGACTAGGGGGCTACGAGCAGTACTTC.

The chain joins TRBV4-2 to TRBJ2-7; D is undetermined. The CDR3 runs to 12 residues. The germline CDR1 and CDR2 sequences are LGHNA and YNFKEQ. V gave up 4 bases and J gave up 6 bases, with 10 bases separating them. The CDR3 here is CASSRTTGEQYF. In DNA form, the CDR3 reads TGTGCCAGCAGCCGGACGACGGGCGAGCAGTACTTC.

This chain connects TRBV7-6 to TRBJ2-4; TRBD2 matches at 7 bases. This CDR3 contains 18 residues. Per germline, CDR1 SGHVS and CDR2 FNYEAQ. V gave up 1 base and J gave up 1 base; unmatched junction bases: 10. CDR3 coding DNA: TGTGCCAGCAGCTTAGGGTCATGGGGGGGACGGGCCAAAAACATTCAGTACTTC. It specifies CASSLGSWGGRAKNIQYF.

This clone occurred a few times. This chain connects TRBV7-2 to TRBJ2-5; no clear D gene. This CDR3 has 11 residues. Trimming took 5 bases from V and 5 from J, leaving 6 bases between them. Germline V gene sequence: CDR1 SGHTA, CDR2 FQGNSA. Here the CDR3 DNA reads TGTGCCAGCAGCGCGAGGGAGACCCAGTACTTC. Its translation: CASSARETQYF.

V and J are TRBV4-2 and TRBJ2-1; possibly TRBD1 or TRBD2 for D (6 bases each). V dropped 0 bases and J dropped 5 bases, with 23 bases sitting between them. Looked up from germline, CDR1 is LGHNA and CDR2 is YNFKEQ. The CDR3 totals 19 residues. The CDR3 bases are TGTGCCAGCAGCCAAGAAACAGGGCCGCGGGTAGCGGCAAACAATGAGCAGTTCTTC. Translation gives CASSQETGPRVAANNEQFF.

This clone showed up just a few times. The chain uses TRBV7-9 and TRBJ2-7; 8 bases are shared with TRBD1. The V gene's germline CDR1 is SEHNR and CDR2 FQNEAQ (reference sequence). V trimming: 5 bases; J trimming: 5 bases; junction bases outside the gene matches: 8. The CDR3 covers 14 residues. CDR3: CASSRTQGVNEQYF. For the CDR3, the DNA is TGTGCCAGCAGCCGCACACAGGGGGTCAACGAGCAGTACTTC.

The chain has TRBV28 and TRBJ2-5; 12 nucleotides agree with TRBD2. The ends lost 5 bases at V and 4 bases at J; junction bases unmatched: 8. The CDR3 spans 16 residues. Germline CDR1 MDHEN, CDR2 SYDVKM. In DNA form, the CDR3 reads TGTGCCAGCAGTCGAGGACTAGCGGGAATAAGAGAGACCCAGTACTTC. It codes for CASSRGLAGIRETQYF.

V is TRBV28 and J is TRBJ1-2; perhaps TRBD1 as D (6 bases). Germline assignment: CDR1 MDHEN and CDR2 SYDVKM. The CDR3 covers 15 residues. Trimming removed 0 bases at V and 2 bases at J, with 10 bases between. The CDR3 DNA reads TGTGCCAGCAGTTTATGGCCTACAGGGAACTATGGCTACACCTTC. Its protein product is CASSLWPTGNYGYTF.

The chain employs TRBV7-9 and TRBJ2-1, with 10 bases that match TRBD2. CDR3 length equals 18 residues. Germline CDR1 and CDR2: SEHNR and FQNEAQ (reference sequence). The V gene end was trimmed by 5 bases and the J gene end by 5 bases; junction bases not matched to a gene: 15. The CDR3 nucleotides read TGTGCCAGCAGCCAATCACCCGGGCGGACTAGCGGCAACAATGAGCAGTTCTTC. It translates to CASSQSPGRTSGNNEQFF.

This clone was observed a handful of times. The germline gene is not matched at one end of the junction; a read error may be the cause. This chain connects TRBV10-3 to TRBJ2-1; TRBD1 agrees at 7 bases. The CDR3 runs 11 residues. Germline-derived CDR1 and CDR2 are ENHRY and SYGVKD. In DNA form, the CDR3 reads TGTGCCAGCAGTTTACAGGGGAAGCAGTTCTTC. Encoded protein: CASSLQGKQFF.

This rearrangement joins TRBV18 to TRBJ2-2, with D possibly TRBD2 on 5 matching bases. V lost 3 bases to trimming and J lost 4 bases, with 12 bases between them. CDR1 and CDR2 (germline): KGHSH, LQKENI. The CDR3 runs 15 residues. CDR3 nucleotide sequence: TGTGCCAGCTCACCTTTGTCCGGGGTCACCGGGGAGCTGTTTTTT. Encoded protein: CASSPLSGVTGELFF.

This chain connects TRBV21-1 to TRBJ2-1; TRBD2 reflects the table's D call only, with no check against the DNA. TRBV21-1 is recorded as a pseudogene. The CDR3 spans 16 residues. The CDR3 nucleotides read TGTGCCAGCAGCAAAGGCTACCGCGCACGGGTCTATGAGCAGTTCTTC. Amino acid sequence: CASSKGYRARVYEQFF.

The gene calls are TRBV9 and TRBJ1-2; D uncertain. CDR3 length: 13 residues. Deletions cut 1 base from V and 7 bases from J, with 11 bases between. Germline CDR1 reads SGDLS; CDR2 reads YYNGEE. This CDR3 is CASSVTERVGYTF. Written as DNA, the CDR3 is TGTGCCAGCAGCGTAACGGAGAGAGTTGGCTACACCTTC.